Here is one T cell receptor beta chain with its context. The sample belongs to a study of control samples from healthy donors and cancer patients. CDR1 is WSHSY and CDR2 is SAAADI in the germline V gene. This CDR3 is built from 15 residues. The V end lost 3 bases, the J end lost 5 bases, and 16 bases lay between the germline ends. The data were produced by immunoSEQ multiplex PCR, yet TCRdb's version contains in-frame clones alone and is incomplete. This sample's table reports approximately 190,000 clones. The sequence was collected from a woman aged 25-40 years in good health. The chain has TRBV10-2 and TRBJ2-5; D call uncertain. The material sequenced was blood. The CDR3 region has the DNA TGCGCCAGCAGTGACCTTGCTAGACGTCGGGAGACCCAGTACTTC. This gives the protein CASSDLARRRETQYF.